This T cell receptor (beta chain) stems from a study of T cell responses to AZD1222 COVID-19 vaccine (dated by TCRdb to the early 2020s). Regarding the research as a whole: AZD1222 recipients whose second dose came at about 4 weeks and those whose second dose came at about 12 weeks were combined into one group, since spike-specific TCR depth and breadth did not differ between the two schedules. A total of under 250 trial participants underwent TCR sequencing, of whom 200 to 220 had received two doses of AZD1222 and some 25 had received two doses of the MenACWY control vaccine. Enrollment into the trials was organized by age into subgroups of 18-55, 56-69 and 70-plus years, and those subgroups contained approximately 160, 26 and 62 TCR-sequenced participants, respectively. The research as a whole found: In the small 56-69-year group, the increase in depth fell short of significance, most likely because of low power. After two AZD1222 doses, spike-specific TCR breadth and depth were significantly higher than at day 0 and than in MenACWY recipients. Conclusions about previously exposed vaccinees are limited, since just a handful of AZD1222 recipients were seropositive for SARS-CoV-2 at baseline. The vaccine-associated CD4 TCRs covered the entire spike protein, and the dominant responses fell in regions 160-218 and 743-854. Participants were mostly white British, with more females than males. The authors suggested clonal diversity may have been underestimated. Because no samples from the day 14 peak response were available, repertoires could be characterized only after the peak T cell response. Nearly half of unique spike-specific TCRs reportedly recognized epitopes outside regions mutated in the B.1.351 and B.1.1.7 variants.

Trimming removed 2 bases from V and 2 bases from J; the gene matches leave 5 bases unexplained. The germline V gene provides CDR1 SGHAT and CDR2 FQNNGV. The CDR3 spans 15 residues, from the cysteine through the phenylalanine. Only the CDR3 DNA is retained, 45 bases long and in frame from the first base. The CDR3 regions of human TCRbeta chains were subjected to immunosequencing. The authors' analysis ran thus. TCRs in the repertoires were compared against a reference library of SARS-CoV-2-specific TCRs that had been generated with the MIRA antigen-specificity platform. Breadth was defined as the fraction of unique TCRs that were SARS-CoV-2-associated, and depth was defined as the fraction of total T cells that were SARS-CoV-2-associated. Each spike-specific TCR was assigned to its reactive spike region and to a CD4 or CD8 class using the MIRA data. Log10-transformed breadth and depth values were compared by one-way ANOVA with Sidak's multiple comparisons tests. Entries here come from immuneACCESS through TCRdb and include only in-frame sequences with V and J called. Some clones fail to appear in such tables; in the studies checked, an unresolved V gene covers under half of the shortfall, and the cause of the remainder is unknown. The V and J calls and clone size were taken over from that table, and D and trimming were inferred from the DNA. This sample is represented by approximately 150,000 clones; around 90% of them were singletons. The ten largest make up 2.5% to 3% of the sample.

To note about this clone: This receptor's antigen is unknown. Base-call qualities are not available, and no considerably larger clone is one nucleotide away.

The time point label on this specimen signifies: baseline before first vaccination. Vaccinee samples were obtained from the UK trials COV001 and COV002, which included a single-blind randomized controlled phase 2/3 trial of AZD1222 (ChAdOx1 nCoV-19) in healthy adults. For TCRbeta chain sequencing, PBMC samples were collected from trial participants at day 0 and at day 28 after the second dose. This sample comprised peripheral blood, obtained on day 0 of AZD1222 vaccination. The V and J segments used are TRBV11-2 and TRBJ2-7, and 8 bases in between align with TRBD1. The receptor comes from an adult in good health. The DNA sequence reads TGTGCCAGCAGCTTATCGACAGGGGACCCCTACGAGCAGTACTTC. It codes for CASSLSTGDPYEQYF.